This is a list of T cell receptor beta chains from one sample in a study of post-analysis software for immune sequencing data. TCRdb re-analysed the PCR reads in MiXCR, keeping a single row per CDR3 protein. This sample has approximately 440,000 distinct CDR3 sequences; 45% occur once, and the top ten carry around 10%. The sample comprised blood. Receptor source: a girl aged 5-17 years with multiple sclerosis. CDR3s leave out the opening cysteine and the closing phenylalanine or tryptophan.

CDR3 protein: SARLAADTQY
J gene: TRBJ2-3
V gene: TRBV20-1

CDR3 protein: ASSHQGSYNEQF
J gene: TRBJ2-1
V gene: TRBV4-1

CDR3 protein: ASSQQDLGNTIY
J gene: TRBJ1-3
V gene: TRBV4-1

CDR3 protein: ASNGQANTGELF
J gene: TRBJ2-2
V gene: TRBV2

CDR3 protein: ASRLDNQPQH
J gene: TRBJ1-5
V gene: TRBV12-5

CDR3 protein: ASSSGAANYNEQF
J gene: TRBJ2-1
V gene: TRBV28

CDR3 protein: ASSQERGRNSPLH
J gene: TRBJ1-6
V gene: TRBV4-2

CDR3 protein: ATSIQNQETQY
J gene: TRBJ2-5
V gene: TRBV24-1

CDR3 protein: ASSLSGSNNEQF
J gene: TRBJ2-1
V gene: TRBV5-1

CDR3 protein: ASRLRLAGTYEQY
J gene: TRBJ2-7
V gene: TRBV28

CDR3 protein: SARPRLADQETQY
J gene: TRBJ2-5
V gene: TRBV20-1

CDR3 protein: ASSGGIAYQETQY
J gene: TRBJ2-5
V gene: TRBV28

CDR3 protein: ASSQRQDNTNEQF
J gene: TRBJ2-1
V gene: TRBV4-1

CDR3 protein: SAPKTAYGVYNEQF
J gene: TRBJ2-1
V gene: TRBV20-1

CDR3 protein: SVEGVGTSSYEQY
J gene: TRBJ2-7
V gene: TRBV29-1

CDR3 protein: ASSHDPSGGFGTQY
J gene: TRBJ2-5
V gene: TRBV3-1

CDR3 protein: AITGTGSYEQY
J gene: TRBJ2-7
V gene: TRBV6-2/TRBV6-3

CDR3 protein: SARDWPDTQY
J gene: TRBJ2-3
V gene: TRBV20-1

CDR3 protein: SVARAADTQY
J gene: TRBJ2-3
V gene: TRBV29-1

CDR3 protein: ASSFGYGVLGETQY
J gene: TRBJ2-5
V gene: TRBV5-1

CDR3 protein: ASSVLSGTGNEQF
J gene: TRBJ2-1
V gene: TRBV9

CDR3 protein: ASSVDSGPYRYT
J gene: TRBJ1-2
V gene: TRBV9

CDR3 protein: SAPFDGTNTEAF
J gene: TRBJ1-1
V gene: TRBV20-1

CDR3 protein: ASSLAAGSEQF
J gene: TRBJ2-1
V gene: TRBV12-3/TRBV12-4

CDR3 protein: ASSHGDRGTGNTIY
J gene: TRBJ1-3
V gene: TRBV7-2

CDR3 protein: ASSDGQGEETQY
J gene: TRBJ2-5
V gene: TRBV2

CDR3 protein: ASSLGGLYNEQF
J gene: TRBJ2-1
V gene: TRBV27

CDR3 protein: SALGQGTYEQY
J gene: .
V gene: TRBV20-1

CDR3 protein: ASSYRVVETQY
J gene: TRBJ2-5
V gene: TRBV12-3/TRBV12-4

CDR3 protein: SYSGQGNEQF
J gene: TRBJ2-1
V gene: TRBV20-1

CDR3 protein: ASRTGHVRTDTQY
J gene: TRBJ2-3
V gene: TRBV2

CDR3 protein: ASSLVWDTKPYEQY
J gene: TRBJ2-7
V gene: TRBV7-6

CDR3 protein: ASSSGTGTVNTEAF
J gene: TRBJ1-1
V gene: TRBV7-3

CDR3 protein: SAIFMGNTEAF
J gene: TRBJ1-1
V gene: TRBV20-1

CDR3 protein: ASSYGTGSGNEKLF
J gene: TRBJ1-4
V gene: TRBV6-5

CDR3 protein: ASSLTDIDTQY
J gene: TRBJ2-3
V gene: TRBV12-3/TRBV12-4

CDR3 protein: ASTLRAGVSNQPQH
J gene: TRBJ1-5
V gene: TRBV12-3/TRBV12-4

CDR3 protein: ATSRDLGVNYGYT
J gene: TRBJ1-2
V gene: TRBV15

CDR3 protein: ASSGFFPDTQY
J gene: TRBJ2-3
V gene: TRBV6-5

CDR3 protein: ASSQARDSYEQY
J gene: TRBJ2-7
V gene: TRBV3-1